This T cell receptor (beta chain) was sequenced in a study of CD8 T cells in Susac syndrome. Notes on the study in general: In Susac syndrome, the CD4+ T cell repertoires did not show clonal expansion. As acknowledged by the study, its TCR sequencing and HLA analysis included a relatively small number of individuals.

The authors reverse transcribed roughly 0.5 to 1 ug RNA with random hexamers. An immunoSEQ multiplex PCR generated amplified TCR beta CDR3 products spanning 54 Vbeta and 13 Jbeta. Each CDR3 protein gets one entry after TCRdb re-called the immunoSEQ multiplex PCR reads with MiXCR. Among around 130,000 distinct CDR3 sequences listed, 96% were seen once. Worth noting for this clonotype: What it binds is not known.

The clonotype was recovered from a human donor with Susac syndrome. The sample consisted of CD4+ T cells from PBMCs.

CDR3 DNA sequence: TGCAGTGCTAGCGGACGGAACAATCAGCCCCAGCATTTT. Its protein product is CSASGRNNQPQHF. V and J are TRBV20-1 and TRBJ1-5; D uncertain. Per germline, CDR1 DFQATT and CDR2 SNEGSKA (reference sequence). Trimming cost V 3 bases and J 3 bases, with 9 bases left between them. The length of the CDR3 is 13 residues.